These 21 T cell receptor beta chains were sequenced from one sample in a study of T cells in Graves' hyperthyroidism and ophthalmopathy. RNA transcripts served as the template for amplifying TCR beta CDR3 regions. An initial round of RT-PCR targeting the TCR CDR3 relied on the HTBI primer set. TCRdb re-called the multiplex PCR reads through MiXCR, storing one row per CDR3 protein. The sample shows fewer than 750,000 distinct CDR3 sequences, roughly 14% of them seen only once. Sequenced sample: blood. The receptors were gathered from a woman aged 40 to 50 with Graves' ophthalmopathy.

This clonotype was seen more than once but under ten times. This chain uses TRBV18 with TRBJ1-1, with unresolved D. The V gene's germline CDR1 is KGHSH and CDR2 LQKENI. This CDR3 comprises 13 residues. Trimming took off 3 bases at V and 1 base at J, with 6 bases between the two ends. The CDR3 DNA follows: TGTGCCAGCTCACCGTACGCGAACACTGAAGCTTTCTTT. Protein sequence: CASSPYANTEAFF. Using reference TRBV18 and TRBJ1-1 for the parts outside the CDR3, the full variable domain is NAGVMQNPRHLVRRRGQEARLRCSPMKGHSHVYWYRQLPEEGLKFMVYLQKENIIDESGMPKERFSAEFPKEGPSILRIQQVVRGDSAAYFCASSPYANTEAFFGQGTRLTVV.

The chain has TRBV28 and TRBJ1-2, with D perhaps matching TRBD1 (6 bases). V was shortened by 4 bases and J by 4 bases, with 13 bases between the two germline ends. The CDR3 is 14 residues long. The germline gives CDR1 MDHEN, CDR2 SYDVKM. The CDR3 spells CASSSGGGGYGYTF. The CDR3 DNA sequence: TGTGCCAGCAGTTCGGGGGGAGGGGGCTATGGCTACACCTTC.

This clonotype occurred a few times. The V gene is TRBV6-2 or TRBV6-3, the J gene TRBJ1-5; D is undetermined. The V end lost 8 bases, the J end lost 5 bases, and 13 bases lay between the germline ends. CDR1 is MNHEY and CDR2 is SVGEGT in the germline V gene. The CDR3 runs 13 residues. DNA for the CDR3: TGTGCCAGCTCCGGAGGTCAGGATCAGCCCCAGCATTTT. Protein product: CASSGGQDQPQHF.

This clonotype has a count of ten or more. The junction and the germline gene differ at one end; a read error may be behind it. The J gene is TRBJ1-1, the V gene TRBV11-1; no clear D gene. CDR1 and CDR2 (germline): SGHAT, FQDESV (reference sequence). This CDR3 spans 16 amino acids. The CDR3 DNA reads as TGTGCCAGCAGCTCCGGAGGATGGGGAAAGAACACTGAAGCTCTCTTT. Protein: CASSSGGWGKNTEALF.

Ten or more counts support this clonotype. The chain links TRBV12-3 or TRBV12-4 to TRBJ2-7; 9 bases match TRBD1. The CDR3 contains 16 residues. V trimming: 5 bases; J trimming: 1 base; junction bases outside the gene matches: 9. CDR3 sequence (DNA): TGTGCCAGCAGTCCTACGGGGGACAGGGTGTCCTACGAGCAGTACTTC. It translates to CASSPTGDRVSYEQYF.

Notes on this clonotype: Its ends do not fully match the called genes, so a read error is possible. CDR3 residues: CASILGANTGELFF. The CDR3 DNA reads TGTGCCAGCATCCTAGGGGCGAACACCGGGGAGCTGTTTTTC. This chain uses TRBV6-1 with TRBJ2-2; D is possibly TRBD1 or TRBD2 (5 bases each). The CDR3 is made up of 14 amino acids. In germline, CDR1 is MNHNS, CDR2 SASEGT.

This clonotype occurred many times. A much larger clone differs by one base, so this may be a read error. The chain joins TRBV12-3 or TRBV12-4 to TRBJ2-7, with D possibly called TRBD1 or TRBD2 (5 bases each). The CDR3 has 12 residues. V shed 7 bases and J shed 3 bases, with 10 bases lying between them. CDR3 sequence: CASNGDHYEQYF. The CDR3 DNA reads as TGTGCCAGCAACGGGGACCACTACGAGCAGTACTTC.

The V gene is TRBV11-1, the J gene TRBJ1-4; TRBD1 aligns across 8 bases. This CDR3 has 15 amino acids. The trim removed 1 base at V and 6 bases at J, leaving 4 bases unmatched. Germline-derived CDR1 and CDR2 are SGHAT and FQDESV (reference sequence). CDR3 DNA sequence: TGTGCCAGCAGCTTAGGGACAGGGTTTGATGAAAAACTGTTTTTT. Protein sequence: CASSLGTGFDEKLFF.

In this sample, this clonotype turned up many times. The J gene is TRBJ2-4, the V gene TRBV7-2; possibly TRBD2 for D (6 bases). Germline V lookup: CDR1 SGHTA, CDR2 FQGNSA. V shed 5 bases and J shed 1 base, with 12 bases lying between them. CDR3 size: 15 residues. CDR3 coding DNA: TGTGCCAGCAGCCCACCGAGCGGGGCCAAAAACATTCAGTACTTC. This translates into CASSPPSGAKNIQYF.

This clonotype has a count of ten or more. This chain uses TRBV25-1 with TRBJ1-2, with 7 positions matching TRBD1. The CDR3 spans 14 residues. The V gene end was trimmed by 2 bases and the J gene end by 5 bases; junction bases not matched to a gene: 5. Germline CDR1 MGHDK, CDR2 SYGVNS. The CDR3 DNA reads as TGTGCCAGCAGTGAAATGGGGACAGCTTATGGCTACACCTTC. This gives the protein CASSEMGTAYGYTF.

There are many counts of this clonotype. CDR3 amino acids: CSASGTYEAFF. The CDR3 coding sequence is TGCAGTGCTAGTGGGACCTATGAAGCTTTCTTT. This chain joins TRBV20-1 and TRBJ1-1; perhaps TRBD1 as D (5 bases). Trimming removed 3 bases from V and 7 bases from J, with 9 bases in between. The V gene's germline CDR1 is DFQATT and CDR2 SNEGSKA (reference sequence). This CDR3 has 11 amino acids.

V gene TRBV6-1 combines with J gene TRBJ2-5; 7 nucleotides align to TRBD2. Trimming removed 7 bases from V and 3 bases from J; junction bases left unmatched: 8. The CDR3 has 14 residues. Germline V gives CDR1 MNHNS, CDR2 SASEGT. CDR3 coding DNA: TGTGCCAGCAAGGAAGGACTAGTAGAAGAGACCCAGTACTTC. This codes for CASKEGLVEETQYF.

Notes on this clonotype: The germline gene is not matched at one end of the junction; a read error may be the cause. The chain employs TRBV6-2 or TRBV6-3 and TRBJ2-5; 10 bases map to TRBD1. The CDR3 length is 15 residues. Germline V gene lookup returns CDR1 MNHEY and CDR2 SVGEGT. In DNA, the CDR3 is TGCGCCAGCAGCCGAACCGGGACAGGGGAAGAGACCCAGTACTTC. This gives the protein CASSRTGTGEETQYF.

Comment on this clonotype: A single base separates this from a much larger clone, so it may be a read error. The gene calls are TRBV7-2 and TRBJ2-5; D is ambiguous. The CDR3 has 14 amino acids. V was trimmed by 0 bases and J by 0 bases, leaving 5 bases between them. Germline V gene lookup returns CDR1 SGHTA and CDR2 FQGNSA. CDR3 coding DNA: TGTGCCAGCAGCTTAGCGACAAACCAAGAGACCCAGTACTTC. Translated, it gives CASSLATNQETQYF.

This clonotype was seen many times. This sequence may be a read error, since a much larger clone differs from it by one base. The chain is built from TRBV6-2 or TRBV6-3 and TRBJ1-2, with D perhaps TRBD1 (5 bases). CDR3 length: 12 amino acids. Germline CDR1 reads MNHEY; CDR2 reads SVGEGT. V lost 2 bases, J lost 4 bases, and 5 bases lay in between. CDR3 coding DNA: TGTGCCAGCAGTTACGACAGCTATGGCTACACCTTC. It yields the protein CASSYDSYGYTF.

The V call is TRBV28, the J call TRBJ2-5; TRBD2 might be the D (5 bases). Deletions cut 10 bases from V and 5 bases from J, with 23 bases between. This CDR3 comprises 15 residues. Germline CDR1 is MDHEN and CDR2 is SYDVKM. CDR3: CATVNFGELGETQYF. In DNA form, the CDR3 reads TGTGCCACCGTAAACTTTGGGGAGCTGGGTGAGACCCAGTACTTC.

This chain joins TRBV3-1 and TRBJ2-5; the match to TRBD1 covers 8 bases. Germline V lookup: CDR1 LGHDT, CDR2 YNNKEL (reference sequence). There are 16 residues in the CDR3. The V gene end was trimmed by 1 base and the J gene end by 3 bases; junction bases not matched to a gene: 7. The DNA of the CDR3 is TGTGCCAGCAGCCAAGGAAACCGGGACAGGAAAGAGACCCAGTACTTC. Protein: CASSQGNRDRKETQYF.

This chain connects TRBV2 to TRBJ2-7, with TRBD1 identical over 10 bases. J gave up 0 bases and V 8 bases, and 7 bases lay outside the gene matches. The V gene's germline CDR1 is SNHLY and CDR2 FYNNEI. CDR3 length: 15 amino acids. CDR3 sequence (DNA): TGTGCCAGCCGACTCGACAGGGGGCCCTCCTACGAGCAGTACTTC. This gives the protein CASRLDRGPSYEQYF.

This clonotype was observed a few times. One base away lies a much larger clone, so this may be a sequencing read error. This CDR3 is missing its conserved last phenylalanine or tryptophan, likely due to a read error. The V gene is TRBV12-3 or TRBV12-4, the J gene TRBJ2-2; weak D call: TRBD2 (5 bases). The CDR3 runs to 14 residues. V gave up 6 bases and J gave up 3 bases, with 11 bases separating them. DNA of the CDR3: TGTGCCAGCAGAATCCAGGAGGACACCGGGGAGCTGTTTCTT. Translated: CASRIQEDTGELFL.

This clonotype was detected many times. The V gene is TRBV15, the J gene TRBJ1-5, with 8 bases matching TRBD1. The CDR3 consists of 13 residues. Germline CDR1 reads LNHNV; CDR2 reads YYDKDF (reference sequence). The V gene end was trimmed by 3 bases and the J gene end by 5 bases; junction bases not matched to a gene: 0. This chain's CDR3 is CATSRTGDQPQHF. The CDR3 nucleotides are TGTGCCACCAGCAGGACAGGGGATCAGCCCCAGCATTTT.

This clonotype has just a few counts. The J gene is TRBJ2-5, the V gene TRBV3-1; D ambiguous. Germline V lookup: CDR1 LGHDT, CDR2 YNNKEL (reference sequence). CDR3 length equals 15 residues. Trimming removed 0 bases at V and 1 base at J, with 9 bases between. This CDR3 is CASSQEVPIQETQYF. The CDR3 coding sequence is TGTGCCAGCAGCCAAGAGGTCCCAATCCAAGAGACCCAGTACTTC.